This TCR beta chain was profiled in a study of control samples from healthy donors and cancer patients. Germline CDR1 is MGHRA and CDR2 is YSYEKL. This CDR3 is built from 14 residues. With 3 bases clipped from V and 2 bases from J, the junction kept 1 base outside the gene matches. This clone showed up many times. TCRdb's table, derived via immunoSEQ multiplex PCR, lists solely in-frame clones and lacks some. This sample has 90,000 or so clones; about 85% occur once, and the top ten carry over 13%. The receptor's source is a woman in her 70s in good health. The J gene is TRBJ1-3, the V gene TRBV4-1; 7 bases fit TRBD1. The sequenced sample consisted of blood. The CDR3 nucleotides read TGCGCCAGCAGCCAGACAGGGACTGGAAACACCATATATTTT. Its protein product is CASSQTGTGNTIYF.